Each of the 18 T cell receptor beta chains below was sequenced from the same sample in a study of cytomegalovirus exposure and HLA in healthy donors. The data were produced by immunoSEQ multiplex PCR, yet TCRdb's version contains in-frame clones alone and is incomplete. This repertoire shows around 70,000 clones, over 85% found once; its top ten account for approximately 1.5%. Sequences were obtained from PBMCs. These receptors were obtained from a man aged 18 to 30 in good health and CMV-seropositive.

The V and J genes are TRBV6-1 and TRBJ1-2; D remains ambiguous. V lost 2 bases to trimming and J lost 2 bases, with 9 bases between them. The CDR3 covers 14 residues. The germline CDR1 and CDR2 sequences are MNHNS and SASEGT. Here the CDR3 DNA reads TGTGCCAGCAGTGAATCGGCGGGAAACTATGGCTACACCTTC. Protein sequence: CASSESAGNYGYTF.

The chain has TRBV2 and TRBJ2-2; 7 bases agree with TRBD1. V lost 9 bases to trimming and J lost 0 bases; unmatched junction nucleotides: 4. The germline V gene has CDR1 SNHLY and CDR2 FYNNEI. The CDR3 runs to 14 residues. CDR3 sequence reads: CASRTGSNTGELFF. The CDR3 DNA sequence: TGTGCCAGTCGGACAGGTTCGAACACCGGGGAGCTGTTTTTT.

This clone came up a few times. The chain couples TRBV6-5 to TRBJ1-2; D not certain. The CDR3 runs 14 residues. Germline values: CDR1 MNHEY, CDR2 SVGAGI. The V end was cut by 0 bases, the J end by 6 bases, with 11 bases between. DNA for the CDR3: TGTGCCAGCAGTTACTCTAGCCGGTCCCATGGCTACACCTTC. Residues: CASSYSSRSHGYTF.

V gene TRBV28 combines with J gene TRBJ1-3; no clear D gene. Trimming removed 8 bases from V and 0 bases from J, with 11 bases in between. The CDR3 has 14 residues. The germline V gene has CDR1 MDHEN and CDR2 SYDVKM. Here the CDR3 DNA reads TGTGCCAGCCACTGGCGGGGCTCTGGAAACACCATATATTTT. It is translated as CASHWRGSGNTIYF.

The V and J genes are TRBV28 and TRBJ1-2; 8 positions agree with TRBD1. The junction had 11 bases not matched to a gene; V was cut back by 7 bases and J by 4 bases. CDR1 and CDR2 from the germline V gene are MDHEN and SYDVKM. The CDR3 totals 15 residues. In nucleotides, the CDR3 is TGTGCCAGCAAAACTGGCCAGGGGGCCGGCTATGGCTACACCTTC. Its translation is CASKTGQGAGYGYTF.

The chain links TRBV19 to TRBJ1-2; the D is unclear. CDR3 size: 11 residues. In germline, CDR1 is LNHDA, CDR2 SQIVND (reference sequence). Trimming left V 5 bases short and J 6 bases short, with 7 bases between. CDR3 region: CASSPGNGYTF. CDR3 nucleotides: TGTGCCAGTAGTCCGGGGAATGGCTACACCTTC.

The chain uses TRBV5-1 and TRBJ1-2; D is perhaps TRBD1 (6 bases). Trimming took off 4 bases at V and 4 bases at J, with 14 bases between the two ends. CDR3 length: 14 residues. Germline V gene sequence: CDR1 SGHRS, CDR2 YFSETQ. CDR3 loop: CASSREGEGYGYTF. The DNA for the CDR3 is TGCGCCAGCAGCCGAGAGGGGGAGGGCTATGGCTACACCTTC. The variable domain in full, completed from reference TRBV5-1 and TRBJ1-2, reads KAGVTQTPRYLIKTRGQQVTLSCSPISGHRSVSWYQQTPGQGLQFLFEYFSETQRNKGNFPGRFSGRQFSNSRSEMNVSTLELGDSALYLCASSREGEGYGYTFGSGTRLTVV.

V and J are TRBV6-6 and TRBJ2-7, with TRBD1 matching 8 bases. CDR1 and CDR2 (germline): MNHNY, SVGAGI (reference sequence). V trimming: 6 bases; J trimming: 12 bases; junction bases outside the gene matches: 13. The length of the CDR3 is 13 residues. CDR3 amino acids: CASSLRDRPKRYF. DNA of the CDR3: TGTGCCAGCAGCCTCCGGGACAGGCCGAAGAGGTACTTC.

This chain connects TRBV7-9 to TRBJ2-5; the D gene is possibly TRBD2 (6 bases). Germline CDR1 SEHNR, CDR2 FQNEAQ (reference sequence). CDR3 length: 17 residues. With 5 bases removed from V and 2 bases from J, the gap between germline ends came to 21 bases. The CDR3 coding sequence is TGTGCCAGCAGCCTCTTTCCGGGGGAGGAAATTCAAGAGACCCAGTACTTC. The encoded protein is CASSLFPGEEIQETQYF.

This chain uses TRBV11-2 with TRBJ2-3; D unclear. The V end lost 2 bases, the J end lost 0 bases, and 9 bases lay between the germline ends. This CDR3 is built from 15 residues. Germline CDR1 and CDR2: SGHAT and FQNNGV. Written as DNA, the CDR3 is TGTGCCAGCAGCTTATTGAGATCTAGCACAGATACGCAGTATTTT. Its protein is CASSLLRSSTDTQYF.

The genes are TRBV28 and TRBJ2-5, with D possibly matching TRBD2 (6 bases). The CDR3 runs to 15 residues. Germline V gene sequence: CDR1 MDHEN, CDR2 SYDVKM. The germline V and J ends were trimmed by 6 bases and 2 bases, with 16 bases remaining between them. CDR3 region: CASRFSGTGQETQYF. The CDR3 nucleotides read TGTGCCAGCAGATTCTCCGGGACTGGTCAAGAGACCCAGTACTTC.

This chain connects TRBV7-9 to TRBJ2-1; D is possibly TRBD1 (5 bases). Germline CDR1 reads SEHNR; CDR2 reads FQNEAQ (reference sequence). This CDR3 has 15 amino acids. Between the trimmed V and J ends, which lost 6 bases and 0 bases, there was a span of 12 bases. DNA of the CDR3: TGTGCCAGCAGTCCACGACAGACCTCCTACAATGAGCAGTTCTTC. This gives the protein CASSPRQTSYNEQFF.

The chain has TRBV7-2 and TRBJ2-2; D is possibly TRBD2 (6 bases). The germline CDR1 and CDR2 sequences are SGHTA and FQGNSA. CDR3 length equals 15 residues. Trimming took off 2 bases at V and 2 bases at J, with 9 bases between the two ends. The CDR3 region has the DNA TGTGCCAGCAGCTTATTGGGGGGAAACACCGGGGAGCTGTTTTTT. Translated: CASSLLGGNTGELFF.

The J gene is TRBJ2-7, the V gene TRBV6-1, with TRBD2 matching over 13 bases. CDR3 length: 17 amino acids. The V segment lost 6 bases and the J segment 2 bases; nucleotides outside the gene matches: 10. Germline V CDR1 and CDR2: MNHNS, SASEGT. The CDR3 nucleotides are TGTGCCAGCAGGGAATTCGGGACTAGCGGGATCCCCTACGAGCAGTACTTC. It translates to CASREFGTSGIPYEQYF.

CDR3: CASSPQGAGVQETQYF. The CDR3 bases are TGTGCCAGCAGTCCCCAGGGAGCGGGTGTACAAGAGACCCAGTACTTC. The chain couples TRBV28 to TRBJ2-5; perhaps TRBD2 as D (6 bases). Germline V gives CDR1 MDHEN, CDR2 SYDVKM. V was shortened by 5 bases and J by 2 bases, with 18 bases between the two germline ends. CDR3 size: 16 residues.

Concerning this clone itself: Germline and junction disagree at one end, which may indicate a read error. The V and J genes are TRBV7-7 and TRBJ2-1; 8 bases line up with TRBD2. The CDR3 is made up of 17 amino acids. Germline values: CDR1 SSHAT, CDR2 FNYEAQ (reference sequence). CDR3: CASSLVRREDSYNEQFF. The CDR3 DNA reads TGTGCTAGCAGCTTAGTTCGGCGGGAGGACTCCTACAATGAGCAGTTCTTC.

The rearrangement links TRBV4-1 to TRBJ1-1; TRBD1 is a possible D gene (5 bases). This CDR3 is 15 amino acids long. Trimming cost V 3 bases and J 1 base, with 12 bases left between them. Germline CDR1 and CDR2: MGHRA and YSYEKL. The CDR3 coding sequence is TGCGCCAGCAGCCAGTCCGACGGGGGGAACACTGAAGCTTTCTTT. It translates to CASSQSDGGNTEAFF.

The chain uses TRBV7-9 and TRBJ2-5; D possibly corresponds to TRBD1 (6 bases). The CDR3 runs 16 residues. The germline CDR1 and CDR2 sequences are SEHNR and FQNEAQ (reference sequence). V gave up 1 base and J gave up 5 bases, with 17 bases separating them. This CDR3 is CASSLVPDRTEETQYF. CDR3 in DNA: TGTGCCAGCAGCTTAGTACCTGACAGGACAGAGGAGACCCAGTACTTC.